This T cell receptor beta chain stems from a study of cytomegalovirus exposure and HLA in healthy donors. Study summary: For the approximately 360 genotyped donors, 65% to 90% fell within the Caucasian-associated ancestry cluster.

Vbeta (60) and Jbeta (13) primers were used in the PCR. The protocol was immunoSEQ multiplex PCR, while the TCRdb copy is restricted to in-frame clones and leaves out a portion. The sample lists fewer than 250,000 clones, around 83% occurring once. Findings and caveats of the study: Links to common viral pathogens appeared, in a later analysis, for several of the most significant clusters. The productive fraction for most TCR beta V segments was about 87% or about 30% in an earlier analysis. An Asian-associated ancestry cluster reportedly showed fewer N-insertions than the approximately 600-donor mean in a later analysis.

This clone appeared once. Its antigen remains unidentified. The clonotype was recovered from a woman aged 45-60 years in good health and CMV-seropositive. Sequencing input: PBMCs.

In DNA, the CDR3 is TGTGCCAGCAGCGTACGACAGTTGGGTACTGAAGCTTTCTTT. Its translation is CASSVRQLGTEAFF. This sequence joins TRBV9 and TRBJ1-1, with a possible D match to TRBD1 (5 bases). V was cut by 1 base and J by 5 bases, with 12 bases left in between. The CDR3 length is 14 residues. Germline V CDR1 and CDR2: SGDLS, YYNGEE.